The present T cell receptor (beta chain) was sequenced within a study of regulatory T cells in long-lasting Graves disease. This clonotype was picked up a small number of times. The target antigen is unknown. The CDR3 loop spans 13 amino acids. Germline lookup yields CDR1 MNHEY and CDR2 SMNVEV (reference sequence). The ends lost 6 bases at V and 7 bases at J; junction bases unmatched: 8. Study conclusions and caveats: Shared public clonotypes totalled 2,500 to 3,500 in persistent patients, compared with around 930 in new patients. TRBV28 was favored in persistent disease, as were TRBJ1-2 and TRBJ2-5.

Stated time point: newly diagnosed GD, antithyroid drugs for less than 3 months. TCR sequences were obtained from RNA taken from PBMCs. As a group, patients came from one endocrinology department in Xi'an, China. Library construction for TCR beta used iRepertoire HTBI primers and Arm-PCR of CDR3 regions. TCRdb reanalysed the multiplex PCR reads using MiXCR and keeps one entry per CDR3 protein. The table lists hundreds of thousands of distinct CDR3 sequences, 15% to 20% of them singletons. These data were also reused for a study on T cells in Graves' hyperthyroidism and ophthalmopathy. That investigation notes: The TCR CDR3 was amplified in a first-round RT-PCR using the HTBI primer set.

The sample consisted of peripheral blood mononuclear cells (PBMCs), taken at new diagnosis, from a patient treated with antithyroid drugs. This TCR was sampled from a woman aged 25 to 39 with Graves disease. J is TRBJ1-1 and V is TRBV27; 7 nucleotides line up with TRBD1. The DNA of the CDR3 is TGTGCCAGCAGCCTCATGACAGGGAGTGAAGCTTTCTTT. Protein sequence: CASSLMTGSEAFF.